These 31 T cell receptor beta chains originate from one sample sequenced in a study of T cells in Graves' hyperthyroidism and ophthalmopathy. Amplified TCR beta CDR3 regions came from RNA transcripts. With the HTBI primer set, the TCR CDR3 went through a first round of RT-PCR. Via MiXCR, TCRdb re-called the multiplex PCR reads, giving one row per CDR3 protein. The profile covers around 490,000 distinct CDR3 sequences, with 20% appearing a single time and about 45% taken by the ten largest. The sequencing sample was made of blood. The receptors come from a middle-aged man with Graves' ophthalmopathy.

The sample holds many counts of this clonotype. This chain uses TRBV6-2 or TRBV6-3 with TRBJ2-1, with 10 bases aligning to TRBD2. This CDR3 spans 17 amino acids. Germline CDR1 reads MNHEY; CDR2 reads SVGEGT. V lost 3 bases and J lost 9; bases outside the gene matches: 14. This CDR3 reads CASSYEGLAGVLGEQFF. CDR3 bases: TGTGCCAGCAGTTATGAAGGTCTAGCGGGAGTATTAGGTGAGCAGTTCTTC.

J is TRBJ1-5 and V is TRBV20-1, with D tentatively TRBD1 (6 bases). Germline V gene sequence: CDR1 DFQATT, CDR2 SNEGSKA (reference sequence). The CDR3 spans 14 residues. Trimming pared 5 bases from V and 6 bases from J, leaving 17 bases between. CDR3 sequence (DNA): TGCAGTGCTCGGTTGGGACAAATCGCTCAGCCCCAGCATTTT. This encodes CSARLGQIAQPQHF.

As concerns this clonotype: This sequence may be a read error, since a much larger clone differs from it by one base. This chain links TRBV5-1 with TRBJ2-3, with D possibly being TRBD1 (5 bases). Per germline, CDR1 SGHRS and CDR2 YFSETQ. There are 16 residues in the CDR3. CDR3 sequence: CASSLAPGISTDAQYF. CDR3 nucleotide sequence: TGCGCCAGCAGCTTAGCCCCAGGGATTAGCACAGATGCGCAGTATTTT.

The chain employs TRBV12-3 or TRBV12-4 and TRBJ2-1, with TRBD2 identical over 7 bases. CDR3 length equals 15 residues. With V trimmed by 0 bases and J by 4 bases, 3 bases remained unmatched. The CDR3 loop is CASSLAPGGYNEQFF. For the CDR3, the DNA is TGTGCCAGCAGTTTAGCGCCCGGGGGGTACAATGAGCAGTTCTTC.

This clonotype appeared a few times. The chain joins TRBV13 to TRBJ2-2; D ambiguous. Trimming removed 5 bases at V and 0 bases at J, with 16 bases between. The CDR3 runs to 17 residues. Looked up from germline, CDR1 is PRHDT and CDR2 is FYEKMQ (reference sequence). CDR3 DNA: TGTGCCAGCAGCCCCAGGTTCCTGGATGCGAACACCGGGGAGCTGTTTTTT. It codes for CASSPRFLDANTGELFF.

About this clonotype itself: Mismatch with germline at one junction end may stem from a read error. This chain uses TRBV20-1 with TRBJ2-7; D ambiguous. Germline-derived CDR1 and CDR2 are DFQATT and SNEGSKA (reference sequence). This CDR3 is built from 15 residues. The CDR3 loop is CSARSPSAQFYELYF. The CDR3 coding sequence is TGCAGTGCTAGATCCCCGTCGGCACAGTTCTACGAGCTGTACTTC.

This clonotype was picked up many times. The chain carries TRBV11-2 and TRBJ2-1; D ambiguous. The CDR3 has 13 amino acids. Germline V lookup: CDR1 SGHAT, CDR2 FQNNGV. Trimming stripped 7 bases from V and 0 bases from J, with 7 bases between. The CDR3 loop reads CASKWASYNEQFF. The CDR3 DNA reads TGTGCCAGCAAGTGGGCCTCCTACAATGAGCAGTTCTTC.

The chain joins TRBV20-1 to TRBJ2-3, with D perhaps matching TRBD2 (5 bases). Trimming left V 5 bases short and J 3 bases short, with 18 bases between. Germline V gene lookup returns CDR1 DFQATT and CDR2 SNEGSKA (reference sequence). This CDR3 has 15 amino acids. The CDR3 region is CSADARVGVTDTQYF. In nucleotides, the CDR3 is TGCAGTGCTGACGCCCGAGTGGGAGTGACAGATACGCAGTATTTT.

CDR3 nucleotides: TGTGCCAGCAGTACACTAGCGGGCCTTGGATCTGAGCAGTTCTTC. Translating gives CASSTLAGLGSEQFF. The rearrangement joins TRBV28 to TRBJ2-1; the match to TRBD2 covers 9 bases. Per germline, CDR1 MDHEN and CDR2 SYDVKM. The J segment lost 9 bases and the V segment lost 5 bases, leaving 11 bases of the junction unmatched. The CDR3 loop spans 15 amino acids.

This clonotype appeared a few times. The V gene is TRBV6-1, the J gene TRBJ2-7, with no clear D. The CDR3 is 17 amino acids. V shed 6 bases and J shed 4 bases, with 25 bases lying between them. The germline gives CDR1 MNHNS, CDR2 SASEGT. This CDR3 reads CASSLTAPGPGNYEQYF. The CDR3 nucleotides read TGTGCCAGCAGCCTTACCGCTCCCGGGCCAGGAAATTACGAGCAGTACTTC.

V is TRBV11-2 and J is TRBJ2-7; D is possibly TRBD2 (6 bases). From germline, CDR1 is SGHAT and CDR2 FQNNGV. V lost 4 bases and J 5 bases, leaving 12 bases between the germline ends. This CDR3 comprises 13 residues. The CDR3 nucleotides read TGTGCCAGCAGCTCATTGGGGGGTAACGAGCAGTACTTC. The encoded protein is CASSSLGGNEQYF.

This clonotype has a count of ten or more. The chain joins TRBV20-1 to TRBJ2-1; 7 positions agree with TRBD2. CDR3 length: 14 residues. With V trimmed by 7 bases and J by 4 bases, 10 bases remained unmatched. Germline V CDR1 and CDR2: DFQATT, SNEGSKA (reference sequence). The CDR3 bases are TGCAGTGTCGAACCCGGCGGGGGATACAATGAGCAGTTCTTC. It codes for CSVEPGGGYNEQFF.

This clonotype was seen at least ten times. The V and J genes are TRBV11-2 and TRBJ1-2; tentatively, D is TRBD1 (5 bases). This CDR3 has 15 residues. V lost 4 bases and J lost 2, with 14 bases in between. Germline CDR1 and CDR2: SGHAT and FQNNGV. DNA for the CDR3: TGTGCCAGCAGCTCCCCAGGGAAGGGGAACTATGGCTACACCTTC. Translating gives CASSSPGKGNYGYTF.

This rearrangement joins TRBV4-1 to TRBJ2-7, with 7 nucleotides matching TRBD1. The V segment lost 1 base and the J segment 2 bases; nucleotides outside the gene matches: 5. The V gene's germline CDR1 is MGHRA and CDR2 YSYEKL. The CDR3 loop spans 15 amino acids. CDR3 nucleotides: TGCGCCAGCAGCCAAGCTTGGACAGGAGCCTACGAGCAGTACTTC. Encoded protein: CASSQAWTGAYEQYF.

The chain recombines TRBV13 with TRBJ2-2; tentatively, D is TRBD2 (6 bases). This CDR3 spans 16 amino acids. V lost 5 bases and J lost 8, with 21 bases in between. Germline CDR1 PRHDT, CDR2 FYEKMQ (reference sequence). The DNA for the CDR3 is TGTGCCAGCAGCCCTGGACTATGGCGAAAGGGAGGGGAGCTGTTTTTT. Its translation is CASSPGLWRKGGELFF.

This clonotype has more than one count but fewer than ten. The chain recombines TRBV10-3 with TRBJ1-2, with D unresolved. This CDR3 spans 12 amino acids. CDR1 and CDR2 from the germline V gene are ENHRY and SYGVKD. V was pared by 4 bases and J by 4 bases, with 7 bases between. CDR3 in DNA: TGTGCCATCAGTGTCTTGGGCTATGGCTACACCTTC. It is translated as CAISVLGYGYTF.

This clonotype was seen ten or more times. As DNA, the CDR3 is TGTGCCAGCAGAGATAGAGCGGGTATTAACACCGGGGAGCTGTTTTTT. It is translated as CASRDRAGINTGELFF. The V gene is TRBV2, the J gene TRBJ2-2, with a tentative D call TRBD2 (6 bases). V was shortened by 6 bases and J by 2 bases, with 16 bases between the two germline ends. CDR3 size: 16 residues. Germline V gene sequence: CDR1 SNHLY, CDR2 FYNNEI.

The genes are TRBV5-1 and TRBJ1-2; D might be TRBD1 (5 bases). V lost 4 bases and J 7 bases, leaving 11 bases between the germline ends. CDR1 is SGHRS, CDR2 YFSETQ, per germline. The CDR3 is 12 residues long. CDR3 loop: CASSRDRAGYTF. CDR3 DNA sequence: TGCGCCAGCAGCCGTGACAGAGCTGGCTACACCTTC.

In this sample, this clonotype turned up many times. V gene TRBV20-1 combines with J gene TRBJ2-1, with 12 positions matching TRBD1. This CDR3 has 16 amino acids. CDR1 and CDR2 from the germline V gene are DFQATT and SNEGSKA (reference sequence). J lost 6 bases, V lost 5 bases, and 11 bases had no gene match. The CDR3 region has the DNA TGCAGTGCTGCTCCTCCGGGACAGGGGGCCCGCAATGAGCAGTTCTTC. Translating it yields CSAAPPGQGARNEQFF.

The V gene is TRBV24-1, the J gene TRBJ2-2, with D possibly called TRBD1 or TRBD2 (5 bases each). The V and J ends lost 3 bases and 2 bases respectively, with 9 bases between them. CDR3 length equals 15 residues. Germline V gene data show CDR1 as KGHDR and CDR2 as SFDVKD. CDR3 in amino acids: CATSDPGGNTGELFF. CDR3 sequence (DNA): TGTGCCACCAGTGATCCTGGGGGTAACACCGGGGAGCTGTTTTTT.

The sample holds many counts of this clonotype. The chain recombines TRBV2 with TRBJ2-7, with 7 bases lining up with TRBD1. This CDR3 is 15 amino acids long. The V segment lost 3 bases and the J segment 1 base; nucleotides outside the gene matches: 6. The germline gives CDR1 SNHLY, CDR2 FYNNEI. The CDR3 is CASSDPGQKSYEQYF. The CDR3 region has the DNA TGTGCCAGCAGTGACCCGGGACAGAAATCCTACGAGCAGTACTTC.

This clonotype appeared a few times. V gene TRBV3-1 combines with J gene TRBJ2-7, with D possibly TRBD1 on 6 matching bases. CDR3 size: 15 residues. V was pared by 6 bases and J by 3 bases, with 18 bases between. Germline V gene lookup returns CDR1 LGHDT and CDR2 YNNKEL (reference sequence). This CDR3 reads CASRASGALYYEQYF. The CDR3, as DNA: TGTGCCAGCAGAGCTTCAGGGGCGCTTTACTACGAGCAGTACTTC.

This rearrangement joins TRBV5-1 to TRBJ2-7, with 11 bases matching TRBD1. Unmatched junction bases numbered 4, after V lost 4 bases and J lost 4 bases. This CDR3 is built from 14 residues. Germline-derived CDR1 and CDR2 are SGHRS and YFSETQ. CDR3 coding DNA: TGCGCCAGCAGCGGGGACAGGGGGGCGTACGAGCAGTACTTC. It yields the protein CASSGDRGAYEQYF.

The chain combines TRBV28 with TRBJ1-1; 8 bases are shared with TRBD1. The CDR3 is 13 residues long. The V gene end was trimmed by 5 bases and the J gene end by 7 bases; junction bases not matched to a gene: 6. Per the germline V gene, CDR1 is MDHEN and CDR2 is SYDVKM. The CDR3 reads CASSRQGLYEAFF. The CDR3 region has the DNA TGTGCCAGCAGTCGACAGGGGCTCTATGAAGCTTTCTTT.

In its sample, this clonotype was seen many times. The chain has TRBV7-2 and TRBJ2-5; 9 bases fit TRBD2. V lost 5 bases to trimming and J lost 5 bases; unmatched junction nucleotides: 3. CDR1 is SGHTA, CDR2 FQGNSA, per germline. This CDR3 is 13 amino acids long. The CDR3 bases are TGTGCCAGCAGCCGCAGCGGGAGGGAGACCCAGTACTTC. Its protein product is CASSRSGRETQYF.

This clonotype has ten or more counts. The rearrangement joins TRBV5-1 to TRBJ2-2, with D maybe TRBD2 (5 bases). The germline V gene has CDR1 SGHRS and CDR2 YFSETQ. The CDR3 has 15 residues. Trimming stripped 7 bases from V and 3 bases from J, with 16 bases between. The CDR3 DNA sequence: TGCGCCAGCTCGGAGGTAGTGAGTGACACCGGGGAGCTGTTTTTT. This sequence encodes CASSEVVSDTGELFF.

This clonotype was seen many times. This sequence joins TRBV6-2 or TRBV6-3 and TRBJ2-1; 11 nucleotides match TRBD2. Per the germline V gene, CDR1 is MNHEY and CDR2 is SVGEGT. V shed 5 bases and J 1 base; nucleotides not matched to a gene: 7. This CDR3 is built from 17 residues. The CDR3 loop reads CASSTLAGAASYNEQFF. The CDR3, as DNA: TGTGCCAGCAGTACACTAGCGGGAGCCGCTTCCTACAATGAGCAGTTCTTC.

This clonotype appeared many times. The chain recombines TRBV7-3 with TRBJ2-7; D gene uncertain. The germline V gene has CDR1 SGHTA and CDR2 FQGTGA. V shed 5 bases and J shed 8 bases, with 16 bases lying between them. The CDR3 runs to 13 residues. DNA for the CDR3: TGTGCCAGCAGCAAAAACCCCCTAACTAAGCAGTACTTC. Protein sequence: CASSKNPLTKQYF. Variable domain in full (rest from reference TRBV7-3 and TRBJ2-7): GAGVSQTPSNKVTEKGKYVELRCDPISGHTALYWYRQSLGQGPEFLIYFQGTGAADDSGLPNDRFFAVRPEGSVSTLKIQRTERGDSAVYLCASSKNPLTKQYFGPGTRLTVT.

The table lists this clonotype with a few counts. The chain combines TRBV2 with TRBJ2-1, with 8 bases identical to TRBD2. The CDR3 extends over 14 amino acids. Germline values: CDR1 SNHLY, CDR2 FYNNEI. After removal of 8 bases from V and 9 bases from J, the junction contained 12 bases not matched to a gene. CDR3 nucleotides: TGTGCCAGCCTTGCGGGGGGAAAATGGGGTGAGCAGTTCTTC. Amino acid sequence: CASLAGGKWGEQFF.

Here the CDR3 reads CASSSRTSGSGGELFF. CDR3 in DNA: TGTGCCAGCAGCTCCCGGACTAGCGGGAGCGGCGGGGAGCTGTTTTTT. The genes are TRBV7-9 and TRBJ2-2; 13 bases match TRBD2. V lost 4 bases, J lost 7 bases, and 6 bases stayed unmatched. The CDR3 spans 16 residues. Germline CDR1 reads SEHNR; CDR2 reads FQNEAQ (reference sequence).

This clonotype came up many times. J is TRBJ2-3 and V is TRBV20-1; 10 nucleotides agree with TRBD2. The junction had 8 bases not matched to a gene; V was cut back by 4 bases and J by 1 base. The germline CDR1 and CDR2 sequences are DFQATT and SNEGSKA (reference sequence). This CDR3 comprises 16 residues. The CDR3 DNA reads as TGCAGTGCTACCCCCCTTGGACTAGCGGGCACAGATACGCAGTATTTT. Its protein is CSATPLGLAGTDTQYF.